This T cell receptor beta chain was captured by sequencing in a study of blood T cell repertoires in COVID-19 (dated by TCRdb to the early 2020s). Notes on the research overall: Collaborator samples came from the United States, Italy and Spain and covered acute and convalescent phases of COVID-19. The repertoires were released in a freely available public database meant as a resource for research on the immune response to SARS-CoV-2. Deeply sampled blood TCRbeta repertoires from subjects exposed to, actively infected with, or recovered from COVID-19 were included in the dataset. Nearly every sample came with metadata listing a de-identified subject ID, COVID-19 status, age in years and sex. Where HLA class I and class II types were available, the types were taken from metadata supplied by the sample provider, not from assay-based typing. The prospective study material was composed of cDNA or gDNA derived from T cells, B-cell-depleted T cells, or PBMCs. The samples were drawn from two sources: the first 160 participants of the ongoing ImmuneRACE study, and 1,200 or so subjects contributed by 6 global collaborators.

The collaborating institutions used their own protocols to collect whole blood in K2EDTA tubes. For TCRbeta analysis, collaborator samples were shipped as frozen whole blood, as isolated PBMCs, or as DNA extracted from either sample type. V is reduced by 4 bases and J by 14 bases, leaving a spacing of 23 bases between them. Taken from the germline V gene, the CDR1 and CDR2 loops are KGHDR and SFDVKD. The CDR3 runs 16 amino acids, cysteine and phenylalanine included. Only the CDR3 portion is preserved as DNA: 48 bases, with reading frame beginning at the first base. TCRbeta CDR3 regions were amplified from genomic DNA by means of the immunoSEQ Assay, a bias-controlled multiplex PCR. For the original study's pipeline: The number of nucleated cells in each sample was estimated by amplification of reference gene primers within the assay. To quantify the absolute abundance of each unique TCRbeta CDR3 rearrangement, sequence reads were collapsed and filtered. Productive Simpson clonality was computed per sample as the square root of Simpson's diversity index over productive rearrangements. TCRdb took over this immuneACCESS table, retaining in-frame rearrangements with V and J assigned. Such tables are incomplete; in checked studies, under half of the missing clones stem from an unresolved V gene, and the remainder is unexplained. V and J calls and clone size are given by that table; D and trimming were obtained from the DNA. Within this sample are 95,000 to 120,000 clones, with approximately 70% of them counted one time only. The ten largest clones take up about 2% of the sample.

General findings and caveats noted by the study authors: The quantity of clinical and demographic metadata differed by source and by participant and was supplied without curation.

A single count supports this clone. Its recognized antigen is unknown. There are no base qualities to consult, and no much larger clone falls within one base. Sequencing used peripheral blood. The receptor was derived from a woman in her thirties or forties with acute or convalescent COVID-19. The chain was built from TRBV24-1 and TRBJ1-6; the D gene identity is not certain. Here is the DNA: TGTGCCACCAGTGACCCCAAAGATGGGTATCCCGACACCCTCCACTTT. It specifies CATSDPKDGYPDTLHF.